A selection of T cell receptor beta chains follows, all from one sample in a study of cytomegalovirus exposure and HLA in healthy donors. The data were produced by immunoSEQ multiplex PCR, yet TCRdb's version contains in-frame clones alone and is incomplete. The repertoire holds about 160,000 clones, with around 81% as singletons. What was sequenced was PBMCs. These receptors originate from a man aged 35 to 55 in good health and CMV-seronegative. Each CDR3 is given with its conserved first and last residue. D genes are given only for firm matches. Clone size is not always given. Where it is, it says once, few, many or a class for expanded clones.

j_call,d_call,v_call,clone_size,cdr3_nt,cdr3_aa
TRBJ2-5,-,TRBV18,few,TGTGCCAGCTCACCCCGCGGGGAGACCCAGTACTTC,CASSPRGETQYF
TRBJ2-3,-,TRBV30,-,TGTGCCTGGAGTGTAAGGGGCCTTAGCACAGATACGCAGTATTTT,CAWSVRGLSTDTQYF
TRBJ1-1,TRBD1,TRBV10-3,-,TGTGCCATCAACAACAGGGGGCCTAGGGAGACTGAAGCTTTCTTT,CAINNRGPRETEAFF
TRBJ1-3,-,TRBV16,few,TGTGCCAGCAGCCTACCAGGTCTCTCTGGAAACACCATATATTTT,CASSLPGLSGNTIYF
TRBJ2-5,-,TRBV5-1,-,TGCGCCAGCAGCTCCGGGACTTTTCAAGAGACCCAGTACTTC,CASSSGTFQETQYF
TRBJ2-7,-,TRBV27,-,TGTGCCAGCAGTTCGGCTAGAGCTCCAGGGTCAAGCTCCTACGAGCAGTACTTC,CASSSARAPGSSSYEQYF
TRBJ1-5,-,TRBV4-1,-,TGCGCCAGCAGCCAAGATCAAGGGGGAGCTCAGCCCCAGCATTTT,CASSQDQGGAQPQHF
TRBJ1-1,-,TRBV20-1,-,TGCAGTGCGAGCGGGAGCACTGAAGCTTTCTTT,CSASGSTEAFF
TRBJ2-7,TRBD2,TRBV28,-,TGTGCCAGCAGTTTCCTCACCGGGACTAGCGTCGAGCAGTACTTT,CASSFLTGTSVEQYF
TRBJ1-2,-,TRBV19,-,TGTGCCAGTACCTCAAGGGAGGTTTATGGCTACACCTTC,CASTSREVYGYTF
TRBJ1-2,TRBD1,TRBV7-2,-,TGTGCCAGCAGTCTGACAGGGCGGGGCTACACCTTC,CASSLTGRGYTF
TRBJ2-1,-,TRBV7-2,few,TGTGCCAGCAGCTTCCCCGGGAAGCACGGTGAGCAGTTCTTC,CASSFPGKHGEQFF
TRBJ2-3,TRBD2,TRBV9,once,TGTGCCAGCAGCCCCTGGTGGGGAGGGAGGGCAGATACGCAGTATTTT,CASSPWWGGRADTQYF
TRBJ1-1,-,TRBV9,once,TGTGCCAGCAGCGTAGAGGGAGTAACTGAAGCTTTCTTT,CASSVEGVTEAFF
TRBJ1-1,-,TRBV5-4,few,TGTGCCAGCAGCTTATCACAGCCTTTCACTGAAGCTTTCTTT,CASSLSQPFTEAFF
TRBJ2-7,TRBD2,TRBV6-6,-,TGTGCCAGCAGTGACCTAGCGGTCTCCTACGAGCAGTACTTC,CASSDLAVSYEQYF
TRBJ1-2,-,TRBV30,-,TGTGCCTGGAACAGGTTTCGTGGCTACACCTTC,CAWNRFRGYTF
TRBJ2-7,-,TRBV5-4,-,TGTGCCAGCAGGAAGGAGCTAGCGATCTCCTACGAGCAGTACTTC,CASRKELAISYEQYF
TRBJ1-1,-,TRBV5-1,-,TGCGCCAGCAGGGACAGCGACACTGAAGCTTTCTTT,CASRDSDTEAFF
TRBJ1-1,TRBD1,TRBV28,-,TGTGCCAGCAGCTTTAGGGGGCTAACTGAAGCTTTCTTT,CASSFRGLTEAFF
TRBJ2-1,TRBD2,TRBV7-9,-,TGTGCCAGCAGCTTCAAGCGGGAGGCCTCCTACAATGAGCAGTTCTTC,CASSFKREASYNEQFF
TRBJ2-3,-,TRBV11-2,-,TGTGCCAGCAGCTCCCACCAGGGTCGAAGCACAGATACGCAGTATTTT,CASSSHQGRSTDTQYF
TRBJ2-3,TRBD2,TRBV7-2,-,TGTGCCAGCAGCTTAAGGCTAGCGGGAGTAACAGATACGCAGTATTTT,CASSLRLAGVTDTQYF
TRBJ2-3,TRBD1,TRBV11-2,-,TGTGCCAGCAGCTTAGTACAGGGGGTCGTAGATACGCAGTATTTT,CASSLVQGVVDTQYF
TRBJ2-1,-,TRBV7-2,-,TGTGCCAGCAGCTTGGGGGCGGTTGGGCAGTTCTTC,CASSLGAVGQFF
TRBJ1-1,-,TRBV19,-,TGTGCCAGTAGTATAGCCCTCACTATGGGCACTGAAGCTTTCTTT,CASSIALTMGTEAFF
TRBJ2-2,-,TRBV9,-,TGTGCCAGCAGCGTAGTAGGGGGCACCGGGGAGCTGTTTTTT,CASSVVGGTGELFF
TRBJ2-1,TRBD2,TRBV9,-,TGTGCCAGCAGCGTAGAGGGCGGGAGCTCCTACAATGAGCAGTTCTTC,CASSVEGGSSYNEQFF
TRBJ2-7,-,TRBV5-1,few,TGCGCCAGCAGCTTGTTAAGCAGGGCAGAAGAGCAGTACTTC,CASSLLSRAEEQYF
TRBJ1-2,-,TRBV29-1,-,TGCAGCGTCCTTCTCACAGGGCACACCGCTAACTATGGCTACACCTTC,CSVLLTGHTANYGYTF
TRBJ1-2,-,TRBV7-9,-,TGTTCCAGCAGCTTAGGGCATGCCTATGGCTACACCTTC,CSSSLGHAYGYTF
TRBJ1-1,-,TRBV20-1,-,TGCAGTGCCGAAGACAACCGAAAAGCTTTCTTT,CSAEDNRKAFF
TRBJ2-1,-,TRBV7-9,-,TGTGCCAGCGCTATCTCGGCGGCTAATGAGCAGTTCTTC,CASAISAANEQFF
TRBJ2-3,-,TRBV20-1,once,TGCAGTGGCCACAGGCAAGATACGCAGTATTTT,CSGHRQDTQYF
TRBJ2-7,TRBD2,TRBV18,-,TGTGCCAGCTCACCACAGGGACTAGCGGGAAGCGAGCAGTACTTC,CASSPQGLAGSEQYF
TRBJ1-5,TRBD1,TRBV19,-,TGTGCCAGTAGTAATTCCTTCAGGGGGAGCAATCAGCCCCAGCATTTT,CASSNSFRGSNQPQHF
TRBJ2-3,-,TRBV6-5,-,TGTGCCAGCAGTTACTCCTATACGCAGTATTTT,CASSYSYTQYF